This TCR beta chain emerged from a study of blood T cell repertoires in COVID-19. The germline V gene encodes CDR1 SGHVS and CDR2 FNYEAQ. This CDR3 spans 16 amino acids. Losses at the gene ends were 5 bases for V and 2 bases for J; bases not matched to a gene: 5. The table came from immunoSEQ multiplex PCR; TCRdb's copy has only in-frame clones and leaves some out. In the table there are approximately 50,000 clones, approximately 78% of which are singletons. The sequencing sample was made of peripheral blood. This sequence joins TRBV7-6 and TRBJ2-3; TRBD2 matches at 12 bases. This sequence originates from a man aged 55-75 years with COVID-19, enrolled during active disease. The CDR3 DNA sequence: TGTGCCAGCAGCATGACTAGCGGGGGCCTCACAGATACGCAGTATTTT. Its protein is CASSMTSGGLTDTQYF.